The 11 T cell receptor beta chains listed next were all sequenced from one sample in a study of long-term antiretroviral therapy in people with HIV. Assay version v3.0 of immunoSEQ was used, and it was run at survey level. Clones were sequenced by immunoSEQ multiplex PCR, and TCRdb holds only the in-frame ones, with some missing. The data show around 40,000 clones, with approximately 86% seen just once and 3.9% held by the top ten. The sample was unsorted PBMCs, taken just before starting antiretroviral therapy. The receptors shown here come from a woman aged 18-29 years with HIV.

This chain's CDR3 is CASSPQTDRGFYEQYF. DNA of the CDR3: TGTGCCAGCAGTCCCCAAACGGACAGGGGTTTCTACGAGCAGTACTTC. The chain combines TRBV27 with TRBJ2-7; 9 bases line up with TRBD1. Trimming cost V 5 bases and J 3 bases; bases outside gene matches: 11. Germline V gene sequence: CDR1 MNHEY, CDR2 SMNVEV (reference sequence). The CDR3 consists of 16 residues.

The chain is built from TRBV19 and TRBJ2-1, with TRBD2 as a possible D gene (6 bases). V was cut by 3 bases and J by 2 bases, with 11 bases left in between. Germline V gene data show CDR1 as LNHDA and CDR2 as SQIVND (reference sequence). CDR3 size: 15 residues. This chain's CDR3 is CASSIGTGPYNEQFF. Written as DNA, the CDR3 is TGTGCCAGTAGTATTGGGACTGGGCCCTACAATGAGCAGTTCTTC. Looking up the rest from reference TRBV19 and TRBJ2-1 gives the full variable domain: DGGITQSPKYLFRKEGQNVTLSCEQNLNHDAMYWYRQDPGQGLRLIYYSQIVNDFQKGDIAEGYSVSREKKESFPLTVTSAQKNPTAFYLCASSIGTGPYNEQFFGPGTRLTVL.

V gene TRBV29-1 combines with J gene TRBJ2-7; possible D gene TRBD1, 6 bases. This CDR3 comprises 14 residues. The V end was cut by 6 bases, the J end by 2 bases, with 17 bases between. CDR1 and CDR2 from the germline V gene are SQVTM and ANQGSEA. As DNA, the CDR3 is TGCAGCGTCGCCAGGGGACGAGGCCCCTACGAGCAGTACTTC. This codes for CSVARGRGPYEQYF.

The J gene is TRBJ2-1, the V gene TRBV9; 7 bases match TRBD2. CDR1 and CDR2 (germline): SGDLS, YYNGEE. Germline trimming cut 0 bases from V and 5 bases from J; bases unmatched to any gene: 14. CDR3 length: 18 amino acids. CDR3 amino acids: CASSVGGAGRFKNNEQFF. The DNA of the CDR3 is TGTGCCAGCAGCGTAGGAGGAGCGGGGCGTTTTAAAAACAATGAGCAGTTCTTC.

In the case of this clone: One end of the junction does not line up with germline, which may come from a read error. The rearrangement joins TRBV28 to TRBJ2-1, with D possibly being TRBD2 (6 bases). This CDR3 spans 15 amino acids. Germline V gene data show CDR1 as MDHEN and CDR2 as SYDVKM. Here the CDR3 reads CASMGGRVGRNDQFF. Here the CDR3 DNA reads TGTGCCAGCATGGGAGGTCGGGTGGGGCGCAATGATCAGTTCTTC.

The chain combines TRBV28 with TRBJ2-3; 9 bases match TRBD1. Germline V gene sequence: CDR1 MDHEN, CDR2 SYDVKM. J gave up 4 bases and V 2 bases, and 4 bases lay outside the gene matches. The CDR3 spans 15 residues. The DNA for the CDR3 is TGTGCCAGCAGTTTAGGGACAGGGAAGGCAGATACGCAGTATTTT. Encoded protein: CASSLGTGKADTQYF.

The rearrangement uses TRBV7-9 and TRBJ1-4, with 7 bases that match TRBD1. V dropped 6 bases and J dropped 4; count of bases not matched to a gene: 5. The germline gives CDR1 SEHNR, CDR2 FQNEAQ (reference sequence). The CDR3 spans 14 residues. CDR3 loop: CASSEQGFNEKLFF. The CDR3 nucleotides read TGTGCCAGCAGTGAACAGGGGTTTAATGAAAAACTGTTTTTT.

The chain uses TRBV29-1 and TRBJ2-7; 9 bases line up with TRBD1. Germline CDR1 reads SQVTM; CDR2 reads ANQGSEA. J gave up 5 bases and V 7 bases, and 6 bases lay outside the gene matches. The CDR3 consists of 12 residues. The CDR3 region has the DNA TGCAGCGCTCTCCGGGACAGGGACGAGCAGTACTTC. Its translation: CSALRDRDEQYF.

This clone was detected once. The CDR3 DNA sequence: TGTGCCAGCAGCCAAGCCAGCGGGGACGAGCAGTACTTC. Its translation is CASSQASGDEQYF. V is TRBV4-2 and J is TRBJ2-7; 7 bases agree with TRBD2. Germline V gives CDR1 LGHNA, CDR2 YNFKEQ. The V gene end was trimmed by 1 base and the J gene end by 5 bases; junction bases not matched to a gene: 2. This CDR3 has 13 residues.

This rearrangement joins TRBV5-1 to TRBJ1-1; 7 nucleotides line up with TRBD1. CDR3 length equals 19 residues. J gave up 1 base and V 3 bases, and 18 bases lay outside the gene matches. CDR1 is SGHRS and CDR2 is YFSETQ in the germline V gene. The CDR3 region has the DNA TGCGCCAGCAGCTGGGCTGGGACAGACGGTCTGAGGGGGAACACTGAAGCTTTCTTT. Protein: CASSWAGTDGLRGNTEAFF.

The V and J genes are TRBV19 and TRBJ2-1, with 8 bases matching TRBD2. Germline V lookup: CDR1 LNHDA, CDR2 SQIVND (reference sequence). V shed 10 bases, J shed 8 bases, and the junction held 16 bases outside the gene matches. The CDR3 totals 15 residues. CDR3 sequence reads: CATSAGTRGFDEQFF. CDR3 nucleotide sequence: TGTGCCACCTCAGCGGGGACTAGAGGTTTCGATGAGCAGTTCTTC.